This TCR beta chain was captured in a study of cytomegalovirus exposure and HLA in healthy donors. A note on this clone: Other DNA sequences of this sample code for an identical CDR3.

In the PCR, 60 Vbeta and 13 Jbeta primers were used. The method was immunoSEQ multiplex PCR; TCRdb's version includes in-frame clones alone and lacks a portion of them. The sample gives some 110,000 clones, roughly 80% of which show up once; around 6.9% is in the top ten. Sequenced input: PBMCs. This TCR came from a man aged 25 to 45 in good health and CMV-seropositive.

The CDR3 loop reads CSVVRHLNTEAFF. Here the CDR3 DNA reads TGCAGCGTTGTTCGACACCTGAACACTGAAGCTTTCTTT. This chain connects TRBV29-1 to TRBJ1-1, with D unclear. There are 13 residues in the CDR3. Germline V gene lookup returns CDR1 SQVTM and CDR2 ANQGSEA. The ends were cut back, 4 bases at V and 0 bases at J, with 9 bases in the middle.